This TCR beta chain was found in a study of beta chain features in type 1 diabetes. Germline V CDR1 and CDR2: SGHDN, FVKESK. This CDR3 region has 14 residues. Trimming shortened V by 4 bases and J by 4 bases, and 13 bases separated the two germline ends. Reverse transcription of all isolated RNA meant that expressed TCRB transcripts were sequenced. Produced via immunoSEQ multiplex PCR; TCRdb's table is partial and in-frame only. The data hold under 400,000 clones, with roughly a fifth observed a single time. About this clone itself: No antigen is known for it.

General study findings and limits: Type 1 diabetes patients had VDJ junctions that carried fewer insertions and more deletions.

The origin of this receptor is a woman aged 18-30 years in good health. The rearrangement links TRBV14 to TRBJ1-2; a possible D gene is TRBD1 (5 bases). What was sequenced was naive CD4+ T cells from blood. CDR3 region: CASSPGLWGYGYTF. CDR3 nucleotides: TGTGCCAGCAGCCCAGGGTTATGGGGCTATGGCTACACCTTC.